This T cell receptor (beta chain) was profiled in a study of shared clonotypes between healthy human individuals. Overall study: The donors, two women and a few men, were aged 18 to 49.

The CDR3 spans 15 residues. Germline-derived CDR1 and CDR2 are SEHNR and FQNEAQ (reference sequence). Trimming cost V 4 bases and J 2 bases; bases outside gene matches: 3. It was 200 to 250 ng DNA, around 33,000 T cell genomes, that sorted-subset replicate PCRs used. Using immunoSEQ multiplex PCR, the repertoire was profiled, and TCRdb retains in-frame clones only, with some absent. The data show 650,000 to 800,000 clones, about 91% seen once. Naive CD8 cells lacked CD45RO and underwent positive selection for CCR7, leaving out terminally differentiated effector memory CD45RA+ cells. Healthy HIV-negative adults with no recent acute infections or vaccinations were recruited as donors.

This TCR was recovered from a man aged 25-40 years in good health. V is TRBV7-9 and J is TRBJ2-7, with 12 positions matching TRBD2. Sequencing was performed on naive CD8+ T cells sorted from blood. The CDR3 DNA follows: TGTGCCAGCAGCTGGACTAGCGGGGTTACCTACGAGCAGTACTTC. Amino acid sequence: CASSWTSGVTYEQYF.